This note documents a single TCR beta chain sequence. The target antigen is unknown. This entry comes from a study of T-cell memory formation after mild COVID-19. Study in general: TCR clusters mostly belonged to single donors. Whole-study results and caveats: Some clones that responded were present in memory (sampled pre-infection), which suggests cross-reactive memory joined. There was no confirmation that second-wave clones peaking on day 37 were SARS-CoV-2 specific.

TCRdb redid the calling of the 5' RACE reads with MiXCR, one entry per CDR3 protein. The sample has more than 150,000 distinct CDR3 sequences, roughly 18% seen once. The CDR3 totals 14 residues. V lost 8 bases and J 2 bases, leaving 13 bases between the germline ends. CDR1 and CDR2 from the germline V gene are SGHVS and FNYEAQ. The sample consisted of PBMCs or a T cell subset sorted from them (not recorded which). This chain uses TRBV7-6 with TRBJ1-3; D is uncertain. The sequence derives from a man younger than 30 who had mild COVID-19 (a few samples of this study predate the infection). Cell type and time point are not known. The CDR3 reads CASAQVYPGNTIYF. The DNA for the CDR3 is TGTGCCAGCGCTCAGGTGTACCCTGGAAACACCATATATTTT.